These 13 T cell receptor beta chains came from one sample sequenced in a study of blood T cell repertoires in COVID-19. Assay used: immunoSEQ multiplex PCR; TCRdb lists only in-frame clones, some missing. The table lists 200,000 to 300,000 clones, around 87% of them singletons. Source material: peripheral blood. The receptors derive from a woman between 45 and 65 years old with acute or convalescent COVID-19.

In its sample, this clone was seen once. V is TRBV3-1 (or the pseudogene TRBV3-2) and J is TRBJ2-7; tentative D call: TRBD1 (6 bases). Germline CDR1 and CDR2: LGHDT and YNNKEL (reference sequence). V lost 4 bases and J lost 3, with 13 bases in between. This CDR3 contains 14 residues. The CDR3 here is CASSPPVDSYEQYF. CDR3 in DNA: TGTGCCAGCAGCCCGCCCGTGGACAGCTACGAGCAGTACTTC.

V is TRBV24-1 and J is TRBJ2-2, with TRBD2 identical over 11 bases. The length of the CDR3 is 18 residues. J was trimmed by 0 bases and V by 7 bases; bases with no gene match: 9. Germline V gene data show CDR1 as KGHDR and CDR2 as SFDVKD. The chain's CDR3 is CATRPGLAEGANTGELFF. CDR3 sequence (DNA): TGTGCCACCAGACCGGGACTAGCGGAGGGAGCGAACACCGGGGAGCTGTTTTTT.

The chain recombines TRBV3-1 (or the pseudogene TRBV3-2) with TRBJ1-6, with 9 positions matching TRBD1. The CDR3 runs to 15 residues. Unmatched junction bases numbered 5, after V lost 4 bases and J lost 7 bases. Germline values: CDR1 LGHDT, CDR2 YNNKEL (reference sequence). CDR3 sequence (DNA): TGTGCCAGCAGCCGCTACAGGGGGCGGAATTCACCCCTCCACTTT. The encoded protein is CASSRYRGRNSPLHF.

CDR3 sequence: CASSLGDRVTNQPQHF. The CDR3 DNA reads as TGTGCCAGCAGTTTGGGGGACAGGGTGACCAATCAGCCCCAGCATTTT. The chain is built from TRBV28 and TRBJ1-5; 9 positions match TRBD1. Germline V gene sequence: CDR1 MDHEN, CDR2 SYDVKM. This CDR3 is built from 16 residues. V gave up 3 bases and J gave up 3 bases; unmatched junction bases: 6.

This clone was detected only a few times. The V call is TRBV6-5, the J call TRBJ2-3; D gene ambiguous. V dropped 6 bases and J dropped 0 bases, with 7 bases sitting between them. In germline, CDR1 is MNHEY, CDR2 SVGAGI. This CDR3 has 13 amino acids. DNA for the CDR3: TGTGCCAGCAGAACCTATAGCACAGATACGCAGTATTTT. It yields the protein CASRTYSTDTQYF.

The chain uses TRBV2 and TRBJ2-2, with D maybe TRBD2 (6 bases). With 8 bases removed from V and 0 bases from J, the gap between germline ends came to 13 bases. Germline CDR1 and CDR2: SNHLY and FYNNEI. CDR3 length: 15 residues. The CDR3 region has the DNA TGTGCCAGCGAGGGTTGGGGGGCGAACACCGGGGAGCTGTTTTTT. Its translation: CASEGWGANTGELFF.

This clone was observed a few times. The chain joins TRBV20-1 to TRBJ2-4, with 12 bases lining up with TRBD2. The germline V gene encodes CDR1 DFQATT and CDR2 SNEGSKA (reference sequence). J gave up 2 bases and V 3 bases, and 2 bases lay outside the gene matches. The CDR3 is 15 amino acids. The CDR3 DNA follows: TGCAGTGCTAGTGGACTAGCGGGACCCAAAAACATTCAGTACTTC. This translates into CSASGLAGPKNIQYF.

J is TRBJ2-6 and V is TRBV27, with D uncertain. The CDR3 has 17 residues. CDR1 and CDR2 from the germline V gene are MNHEY and SMNVEV (reference sequence). V shed 4 bases and J shed 2 bases, with 15 bases lying between them. The CDR3 here is CASSSPFSSTGANVLTF. As DNA, the CDR3 is TGTGCCAGCAGTTCACCCTTTAGTAGCACTGGGGCCAACGTCCTGACTTTC.

V usage is TRBV24-1 and J usage is TRBJ2-5, with D possibly matching TRBD1 (5 bases). CDR3 length equals 15 residues. The germline V and J ends were trimmed by 3 bases and 0 bases, with 10 bases remaining between them. Per the germline V gene, CDR1 is KGHDR and CDR2 is SFDVKD. The CDR3 reads CATSDPTGYQETQYF. The DNA for the CDR3 is TGTGCCACCAGTGATCCCACAGGTTACCAAGAGACCCAGTACTTC.

V and J are TRBV5-1 and TRBJ1-6; D call uncertain. Germline V gene sequence: CDR1 SGHRS, CDR2 YFSETQ. V shed 0 bases and J shed 7 bases, with 5 bases lying between them. The CDR3 totals 13 residues. In DNA form, the CDR3 reads TGCGCCAGCAGCTTGGATCGGAATTCACCCCTCCACTTT. Translation: CASSLDRNSPLHF.

Note on this clone: At the DNA level, this CDR3 is encoded by other sequences in the same sample as well. The V call is TRBV29-1, the J call TRBJ1-1, with 7 bases fitting TRBD1. V shed 4 bases, J shed 4 bases, and the junction held 3 bases outside the gene matches. Germline V gene sequence: CDR1 SQVTM, CDR2 ANQGSEA. The CDR3 consists of 12 residues. The CDR3 loop reads CSVGQGGTEAFF. The CDR3 DNA follows: TGCAGCGTTGGACAGGGCGGCACTGAAGCTTTCTTT.

The chain couples TRBV6-5 to TRBJ1-4, with 7 bases matching TRBD1. The J segment lost 10 bases and the V segment lost 6 bases, leaving 14 bases of the junction unmatched. Germline CDR1 reads MNHEY; CDR2 reads SVGAGI. The CDR3 sequence is 15 residues long. CDR3 nucleotides: TGTGCCAGCAGCCCCACAGGGGCCGACTTAGGAAAACTGTTTTTT. It specifies CASSPTGADLGKLFF.

The chain recombines TRBV7-3 with TRBJ2-3; TRBD1 is a possible D gene (6 bases). Germline CDR1 SGHTA, CDR2 FQGTGA. V lost 5 bases to trimming and J lost 4 bases, with 13 bases between them. This CDR3 has 14 residues. The chain's CDR3 is CASSRSRGPDTQYF. CDR3 DNA sequence: TGTGCCAGCAGCCGAAGCAGGGGTCCAGATACGCAGTATTTT.